A single sample is the source of the 23 T cell receptor beta chains below, sequenced in a study of CD4 and CD8 cells across lung adenocarcinoma regions. TCRdb re-called the PCR reads through MiXCR, storing one row per CDR3 protein. Of roughly 20,000 distinct CDR3 sequences in the sample, more than 45% were seen once. Sequenced sample: CD4+ T cells from the margin of a lung tumor. The receptors were sampled from a male donor with lung adenocarcinoma. The CD4 and CD8 labels of this study may be unreliable.

By share, this clonotype counts as medium-sized (0.01 to 0.1%). V is TRBV6-5 and J is TRBJ2-5; 9 bases fit TRBD2. The J call is uncertain, as TRBJ2-7 better fits the DNA end. The CDR3 is 16 residues long. Germline-derived CDR1 and CDR2 are MNHEY and SVGAGI. The chain's CDR3 is CASSFVNSGGRYEQYF. CDR3 DNA sequence: TGTGCCAGCAGTTTTGTAAATAGCGGGGGCCGGTACGAGCAGTACTTC.

The V and J genes are TRBV6-1 and TRBJ2-4, with D perhaps matching TRBD1 or TRBD2 (5 bases each). Germline V lookup: CDR1 MNHNS, CDR2 SASEGT. The CDR3 loop spans 15 amino acids. The V end was cut by 8 bases, the J end by 0 bases, with 14 bases between. CDR3 amino acids: CASVEGLGAKNIQYF. Written as DNA, the CDR3 is TGTGCCAGCGTCGAGGGGCTGGGAGCCAAAAACATTCAGTACTTC.

This clonotype was picked up one time. The chain links TRBV7-2 to TRBJ2-1; maybe TRBD2 (6 bases). This CDR3 has 17 residues. V was trimmed by 0 bases and J by 9 bases, leaving 21 bases between them. Germline-derived CDR1 and CDR2 are SGHTA and FQGNSA. CDR3: CASSLAPALAASSEQFF. Written as DNA, the CDR3 is TGTGCCAGCAGCTTAGCCCCCGCATTAGCGGCCAGTAGTGAGCAGTTCTTC.

The gene calls are TRBV7-8 and TRBJ2-2; D remains unclear. Trimming left V 5 bases short and J 7 bases short, with 14 bases between. Germline CDR1 SGHVS, CDR2 FQNEAQ. The CDR3 extends over 14 amino acids. CDR3 protein: CASSTGPADGELFF. DNA of the CDR3: TGTGCCAGCAGCACCGGGCCCGCCGACGGGGAGCTGTTTTTT. The full variable domain, completed using reference TRBV7-8 and TRBJ2-2, is GAGVSQSPRYKVAKRGQDVALRCDPISGHVSLFWYQQALGQGPEFLTYFQNEAQLDKSGLPSDRFFAERPEGSVSTLKIQRTQQEDSAVYLCASSTGPADGELFFGEGSRLTVL.

Details on this clonotype: A junction end diverges from the germline sequence, so it may reflect a read error. J is TRBJ2-3 and V is TRBV6-1, with 8 bases that match TRBD1. The CDR3 sequence is 15 residues long. Germline-derived CDR1 and CDR2 are MNHNS and SASEGT. The CDR3 spells CAAGGVAGRRDTQYF. In DNA form, the CDR3 reads TGTGCCGCAGGGGGCGTGGCGGGACGCCGAGATACCCAGTATTTT.

The V and J genes are TRBV4-2 and TRBJ2-7, with D possibly matching TRBD1 (6 bases). The CDR3 length is 16 residues. V was trimmed by 0 bases and J by 7 bases, leaving 19 bases between them. Germline V gene data show CDR1 as LGHNA and CDR2 as YNFKEQ. CDR3 DNA: TGTGCCAGCAGCCAAGATAGGGGGACGTCACTGTCGGAGCAGTACTTC. Encoded protein: CASSQDRGTSLSEQYF.

This clonotype is categorized as medium-sized. This chain joins TRBV28 and TRBJ1-2; D unclear. CDR1 and CDR2 from the germline V gene are MDHEN and SYDVKM. V gave up 2 bases and J gave up 2 bases, with 9 bases separating them. The CDR3 loop spans 14 amino acids. The CDR3 nucleotides read TGTGCCAGCAGTTTAGAGGGATGGAACTATGGCTACACCTTC. Amino acid sequence: CASSLEGWNYGYTF.

This sequence joins TRBV6-5 and TRBJ2-1; 12 positions match TRBD2. The germline V gene has CDR1 MNHEY and CDR2 SVGAGI. V dropped 1 base and J dropped 7; count of bases not matched to a gene: 5. The CDR3 runs to 16 residues. CDR3 sequence: CASSYWGLAGSNEQFF. The CDR3 nucleotides read TGTGCCAGCAGTTACTGGGGACTAGCGGGCTCGAATGAGCAGTTCTTC.

This clonotype has more than one count but fewer than ten. V gene TRBV27 combines with J gene TRBJ2-3; 7 positions agree with TRBD1. CDR3 length equals 17 residues. With V trimmed by 5 bases and J by 12 bases, 23 bases remained unmatched. Per the germline V gene, CDR1 is MNHEY and CDR2 is SMNVEV (reference sequence). CDR3 amino acids: CASSAGRGACGTETQYF. The CDR3 coding sequence is TGTGCCAGCAGTGCGGGCCGAGGGGCCTGTGGGACAGAGACCCAGTATTTT.

The chain joins TRBV6-5 to TRBJ1-1; D perhaps matches TRBD1 (5 bases). The ends were cut back, 0 bases at V and 3 bases at J, with 17 bases in the middle. From germline, CDR1 is MNHEY and CDR2 SVGAGI. The CDR3 totals 17 residues. This CDR3 is CASSYSGGWKEDTEAFF. The CDR3 DNA is TGTGCCAGCAGTTACTCTGGGGGGTGGAAAGAGGACACTGAAGCTTTCTTT.

This clonotype was observed at least ten times. The chain uses TRBV28 and TRBJ2-3; 7 bases line up with TRBD2. In germline, CDR1 is MDHEN, CDR2 SYDVKM. The CDR3 spans 15 residues. The junction had 5 bases not matched to a gene; V was cut back by 3 bases and J by 2 bases. The CDR3, as DNA: TGTGCCAGCAGTTTGCCTAGCGGACTCACAGATACGCAGTATTTT. Its protein is CASSLPSGLTDTQYF.

This clonotype was observed a handful of times. The rearrangement links TRBV4-1 to TRBJ1-4, with a tentative D call TRBD1 (5 bases). CDR1 and CDR2 from the germline V gene are MGHRA and YSYEKL. V lost 8 bases and J lost 7, with 14 bases in between. The CDR3 is 13 residues long. The CDR3 DNA is TGCGCCAGCGGGGCCCTCATGGGTGAAAAACTGTTTTTT. Its translation is CASGALMGEKLFF.

To note about this clonotype: Its ends do not fully match the called genes, so a read error is possible. This chain links TRBV6-1 with TRBJ2-3, with D maybe TRBD1 (5 bases). CDR1 and CDR2 from the germline V gene are MNHNS and SASEGT. The CDR3 is 13 amino acids. The DNA of the CDR3 is TGTGCCAGCAGCGGCAGGGATGCAGATACGCAGTACTTT. It specifies CASSGRDADTQYF.

V usage is TRBV27 and J usage is TRBJ2-4; D is tentatively TRBD1 or TRBD2 (5 bases each). Germline CDR1 MNHEY, CDR2 SMNVEV (reference sequence). The CDR3 is 14 residues long. The CDR3, as DNA: TGTGGCGGCACGGGGCCGTGGGCCACAGATACTCAGTACTTC. Its translation: CGGTGPWATDTQYF.

The chain is built from TRBV12-3 or TRBV12-4 and TRBJ2-1; tentatively, D is TRBD2 (6 bases). V gave up 5 bases and J gave up 0 bases, with 14 bases separating them. The CDR3 totals 16 residues. CDR3 nucleotide sequence: TGTGCCAGCAGTCGGGACTCTGGGAGCTCCTACAATGAGCAGTTCTTC. Its translation is CASSRDSGSSYNEQFF.

This clonotype is labeled medium-sized. V and J are TRBV10-3 and TRBJ2-1; 10 bases fit TRBD2. CDR1 ENHRY and CDR2 SYGVKD come from the germline V gene. V gave up 0 bases and J gave up 9 bases; unmatched junction bases: 14. The CDR3 covers 18 residues. Written as DNA, the CDR3 is TGTGCCATCAGTGAGTCGGAGGGACTAGCGAGGAAAGCGGGTGAGCAGTTCTTC. Translated: CAISESEGLARKAGEQFF.

This clonotype came up many times. V gene TRBV7-9 combines with J gene TRBJ1-5; possible D gene TRBD1, 5 bases. The CDR3 is made up of 12 amino acids. V lost 4 bases to trimming and J lost 5 bases, with 6 bases between them. CDR1 is SEHNR and CDR2 is FQNEAQ in the germline V gene (reference sequence). The CDR3 region has the DNA TGTGCCAGCAGCTCGGGGGATCAGCCCCAGCATTTT. It specifies CASSSGDQPQHF.

This chain connects TRBV6-1 to TRBJ2-5, with D possibly matching TRBD2 (6 bases). The CDR3 loop spans 14 amino acids. The V and J ends lost 6 bases and 5 bases respectively, with 16 bases between them. CDR1 is MNHNS and CDR2 is SASEGT in the germline V gene. CDR3 in DNA: TGTGCCAGCAGACGACGGGGGAGGAGGGAGACCCAGTACTTC. This translates into CASRRRGRRETQYF.

V usage is TRBV4-1 and J usage is TRBJ1-3; 8 positions agree with TRBD1. This CDR3 region has 15 residues. CDR1 and CDR2 from the germline V gene are MGHRA and YSYEKL. Unmatched junction bases numbered 6, after V lost 4 bases and J lost 4 bases. In DNA form, the CDR3 reads TGCGCCAGCAGCCGCATCGACAGGGGCGGAAACACCATATATTTT. Protein product: CASSRIDRGGNTIYF.

The chain combines TRBV3-1 with TRBJ2-7, with a tentative D call TRBD1 (6 bases). Germline V gives CDR1 LGHDT, CDR2 YNNKEL (reference sequence). The CDR3 is made up of 13 amino acids. V was cut by 4 bases and J by 5 bases, with 12 bases left in between. This CDR3 reads CASSRQASNEQYF. The DNA for the CDR3 is TGTGCCAGCAGCCGACAGGCTAGCAACGAGCAGTACTTC.

This clonotype was detected ten times or more. The chain employs TRBV6-2 or TRBV6-3 and TRBJ1-2; 10 nucleotides match TRBD1. This CDR3 spans 16 amino acids. Germline V gives CDR1 MNHEY, CDR2 SVGEGT. Losses at the gene ends were 6 bases for V and 6 bases for J; bases not matched to a gene: 13. The CDR3 here is CASSETDRGIRHGYTF. The CDR3 coding sequence is TGTGCCAGCAGCGAAACGGACAGGGGGATTAGGCATGGCTACACCTTC.

The V and J genes are TRBV25-1 and TRBJ2-3; 8 nucleotides match TRBD2. The ends lost 4 bases at V and 3 bases at J; junction bases unmatched: 9. This CDR3 region has 16 residues. The germline V gene has CDR1 MGHDK and CDR2 SYGVNS. CDR3 region: CASSVRGGTVTDTQYF. In DNA form, the CDR3 reads TGTGCCAGCAGTGTACGGGGGGGGACCGTGACAGATACGCAGTATTTT.

This sequence joins TRBV10-2 and TRBJ2-3; 9 positions match TRBD2. With the DNA end fitting TRBJ2-7 better, the J assignment may be wrong. The CDR3 covers 14 residues. Germline CDR1 reads WSHSY; CDR2 reads SAAADI. CDR3 residues: CAGRGGAEQETQYF. CDR3 coding DNA: TGCGCGGGGCGCGGGGGGGCAGAGCAAGAGACGCAGTACTTC.